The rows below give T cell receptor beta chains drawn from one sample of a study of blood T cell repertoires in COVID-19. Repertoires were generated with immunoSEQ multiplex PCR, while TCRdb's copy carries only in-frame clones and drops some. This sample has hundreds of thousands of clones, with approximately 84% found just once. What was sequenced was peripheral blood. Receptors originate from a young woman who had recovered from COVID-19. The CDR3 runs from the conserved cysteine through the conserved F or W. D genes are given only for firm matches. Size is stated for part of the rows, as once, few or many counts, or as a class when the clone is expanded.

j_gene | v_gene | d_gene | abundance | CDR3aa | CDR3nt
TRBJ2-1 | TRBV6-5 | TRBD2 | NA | CASKLAGVYNEQFF | TGTGCCAGCAAACTAGCGGGGGTATACAATGAGCAGTTCTTC
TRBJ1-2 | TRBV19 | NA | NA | CASRYRDGRSGYTF | TGTGCCAGTAGATACAGGGACGGGAGGTCTGGCTACACCTTC
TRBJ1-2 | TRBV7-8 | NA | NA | CASSQRGRRVGGYTF | TGTGCCAGCAGCCAGCGAGGGAGGAGGGTGGGAGGCTACACCTTC
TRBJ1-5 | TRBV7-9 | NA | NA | CASSLGGGRNQPQHF | TGTGCCAGCAGCTTAGGGGGGGGACGCAATCAGCCCCAGCATTTT
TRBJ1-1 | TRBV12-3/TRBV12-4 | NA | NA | CASSFRQEFEAFF | TGTGCCAGCAGTTTCCGACAGGAATTTGAAGCTTTCTTT
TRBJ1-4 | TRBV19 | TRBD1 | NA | CASSIGTENEKLFF | TGTGCCAGTAGTATTGGGACAGAAAATGAAAAACTGTTTTTT
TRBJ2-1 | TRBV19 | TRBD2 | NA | CASSMGQGLAGNNEQFF | TGTGCCAGTAGTATGGGTCAGGGACTAGCGGGAAACAATGAGCAGTTCTTC
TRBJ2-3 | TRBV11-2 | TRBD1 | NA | CASGGQGGFITDTQYF | TGTGCCAGCGGTGGACAGGGTGGGTTTATAACAGATACGCAGTATTTT
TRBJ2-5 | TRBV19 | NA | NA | CASTPDRQETQYF | TGTGCCAGTACCCCGGACAGACAAGAGACCCAGTACTTC
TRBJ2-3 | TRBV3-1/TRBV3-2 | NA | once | CASSPLGQEQYF | TGTGCCAGCAGCCCACTGGGGCAGGAGCAGTATTTT
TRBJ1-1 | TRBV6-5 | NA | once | CASSDPNADGAFF | TGTGCCAGCAGCGACCCAAACGCAGACGGGGCTTTCTTT
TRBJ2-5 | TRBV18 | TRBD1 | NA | CASSPRGQVGALNF | TGTGCCAGCTCACCACGGGGACAGGTGGGCGCGTTAAACTTC
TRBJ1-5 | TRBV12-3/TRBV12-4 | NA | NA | CASTTHNSQPQHF | TGTGCCAGCACCACGCATAATAGTCAGCCCCAGCATTTT
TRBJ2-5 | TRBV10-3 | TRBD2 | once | CAISDPLTSGGETQYF | TGTGCCATCAGTGACCCCTTGACTAGCGGCGGGGAGACCCAGTACTTC
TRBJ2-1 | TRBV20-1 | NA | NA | CSAISRDEQFF | TGCAGTGCCATTTCGAGGGATGAGCAGTTCTTC
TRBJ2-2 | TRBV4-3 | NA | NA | CASSQDSQRRGSGELFF | TGCGCCAGCAGCCAAGATTCCCAAAGGCGGGGATCCGGGGAGCTGTTTTTT
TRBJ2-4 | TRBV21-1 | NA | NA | CASVDPKQDIQYF | TGTGCCTCCGTAGACCCCAAGCAGGACATTCAGTACTTC
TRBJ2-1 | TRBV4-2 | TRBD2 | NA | CASSHGGTSVYNEQFF | TGTGCCAGCAGCCACGGCGGGACTAGCGTCTACAATGAGCAGTTCTTC
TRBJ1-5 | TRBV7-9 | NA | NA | CASSRDSNSNQPQHF | TGTGCCAGCAGCCGCGACAGCAATAGCAATCAGCCCCAGCATTTT
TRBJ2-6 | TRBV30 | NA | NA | CAWTDFSSGANVLTF | TGTGCCTGGACAGATTTCAGCTCTGGGGCCAACGTCCTGACTTTC
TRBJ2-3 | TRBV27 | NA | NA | CASSPGTDTQYF | TGTGCCAGCAGTCCAGGCACAGATACGCAGTATTTT
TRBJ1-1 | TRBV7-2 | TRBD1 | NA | CASSLGPDRGNAEAFF | TGTGCCAGCAGCTTAGGGCCCGACAGGGGTAACGCTGAAGCTTTCTTT
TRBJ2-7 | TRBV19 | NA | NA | CASSMQDSFPYEQYF | TGTGCCAGTAGTATGCAGGACTCCTTCCCCTACGAGCAGTACTTC
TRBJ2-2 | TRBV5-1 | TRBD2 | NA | CASSLGTSGTGELFF | TGCGCCAGCAGCTTGGGTACTAGCGGCACCGGGGAGCTGTTTTTT
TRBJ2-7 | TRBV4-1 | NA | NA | CASSLTQLSGSLDEQYF | TGCGCCAGCAGCCTAACGCAGTTAAGCGGGTCGTTAGACGAGCAGTACTTC
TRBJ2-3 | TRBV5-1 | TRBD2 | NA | CASSLEPSGSSTQYF | TGCGCCAGCAGCTTGGAGCCTAGCGGGAGTAGCACGCAGTATTTT
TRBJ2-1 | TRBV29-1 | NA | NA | CSVESQASSYNEQFF | TGCAGCGTTGAAAGCCAGGCGAGCTCCTACAATGAGCAGTTCTTC
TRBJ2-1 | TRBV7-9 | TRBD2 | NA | CASSVPGTRSNEQFF | TGTGCCAGCAGCGTGCCCGGGACTAGGAGCAATGAGCAGTTCTTC
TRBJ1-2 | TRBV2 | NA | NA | CASSEEGGYGYTF | TGTGCCAGCAGTGAAGAGGGCGGGTATGGCTACACCTTC
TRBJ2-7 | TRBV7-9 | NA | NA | CASSQFLLGSSYEQYF | TGTGCCAGCAGCCAATTTCTCCTCGGGAGTTCCTACGAGCAGTACTTC
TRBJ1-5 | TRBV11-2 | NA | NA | CASSLVGENQPQHF | TGTGCCAGCAGCTTAGTGGGCGAAAATCAGCCCCAGCATTTT
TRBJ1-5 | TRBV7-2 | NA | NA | CASSPMSGANQPQHF | TGTGCCAGCAGCCCTATGTCAGGGGCCAATCAGCCCCAGCATTTT
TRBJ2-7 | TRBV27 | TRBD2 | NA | CASRLGLAPYEQYF | TGTGCCAGCAGGTTGGGACTAGCGCCTTACGAGCAGTACTTC
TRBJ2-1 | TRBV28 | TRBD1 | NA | CASSFYRGWGEQFF | TGTGCCAGCAGTTTTTACAGGGGGTGGGGTGAGCAGTTCTTC
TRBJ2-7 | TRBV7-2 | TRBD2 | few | CASSLGTSVVEQYF | TGTGCCAGCAGCTTGGGGACTAGCGTTGTCGAGCAGTACTTC
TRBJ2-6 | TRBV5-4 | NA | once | CASSIRPDISSGANVLTF | TGTGCCAGCAGCATCCGACCGGACATCTCCTCTGGGGCCAACGTCCTGACTTTC
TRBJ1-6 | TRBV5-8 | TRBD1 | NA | CASSSRTGVNSPLHF | TGTGCCAGCAGTTCCAGGACAGGCGTTAATTCACCCCTCCACTTT
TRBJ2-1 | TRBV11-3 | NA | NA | CASSLDKTGVYNEQFF | TGTGCCAGCAGCTTAGATAAAACGGGGGTATACAATGAGCAGTTCTTC
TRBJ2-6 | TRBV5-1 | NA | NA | CASSPEGRTAGVLTF | TGCGCCAGCAGCCCAGAGGGCAGGACCGCCGGCGTCCTGACTTTC
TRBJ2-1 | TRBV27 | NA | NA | CASSFRDPRQDDEQFF | TGTGCCAGCAGTTTTAGGGACCCTAGACAGGACGATGAGCAGTTCTTC
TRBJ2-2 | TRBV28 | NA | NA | CASTTGGGWTGELFF | TGTGCCAGCACCACTGGTGGGGGGTGGACCGGGGAGCTGTTTTTT
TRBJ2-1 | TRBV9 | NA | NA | CASSVVIGNYNEQFF | TGTGCCAGCAGCGTAGTGATCGGGAACTACAATGAGCAGTTCTTC
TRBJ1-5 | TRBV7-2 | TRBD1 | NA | CASSSGQGTQPQHF | TGTGCCAGCAGCTCGGGACAGGGAACTCAGCCCCAGCATTTT
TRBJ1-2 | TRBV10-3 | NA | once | CAISLMSGGDTANYGYTF | TGTGCCATCAGTCTTATGAGCGGGGGGGACACCGCTAACTATGGCTACACCTTC
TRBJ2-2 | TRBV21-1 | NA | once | CASSKVARRNTGELFF | TGTGCCAGCAGCAAAGTAGCGAGAAGGAACACCGGGGAGCTGTTTTTT
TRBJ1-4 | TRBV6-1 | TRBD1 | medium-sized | CASSEGTGVEKLFF | TGTGCCAGCAGTGAGGGGACAGGGGTTGAAAAACTGTTTTTT
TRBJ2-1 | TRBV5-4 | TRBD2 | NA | CASQIAGVDEQFF | TGTGCCAGCCAAATAGCGGGAGTAGATGAGCAGTTCTTC
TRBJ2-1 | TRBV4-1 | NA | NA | CASSQVFPGQVYNEQFF | TGCGCCAGCAGCCAAGTCTTTCCGGGTCAAGTTTACAATGAGCAGTTCTTC
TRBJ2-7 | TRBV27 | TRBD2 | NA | CASSFQSSGSYEQYF | TGTGCCAGCAGTTTTCAGTCTAGCGGGAGCTACGAGCAGTACTTC
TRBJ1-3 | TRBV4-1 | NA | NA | CASSQARQGNTIYF | TGCGCCAGCAGCCAAGCAAGACAGGGAAACACCATATATTTT
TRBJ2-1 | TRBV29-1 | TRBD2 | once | CSAGLAGVNEQFF | TGCAGCGCGGGACTAGCGGGAGTCAATGAGCAGTTCTTC
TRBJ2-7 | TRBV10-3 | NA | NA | CAISESAGNEQYF | TGTGCCATCAGTGAGTCGGCGGGGAACGAGCAGTACTTC
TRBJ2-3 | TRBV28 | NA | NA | CASSPAMDTQYF | TGTGCCAGCAGTCCCGCGATGGATACGCAGTATTTT
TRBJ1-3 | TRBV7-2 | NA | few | CASSSRGGNTIYF | TGTGCCAGCAGCTCACGGGGAGGAAACACCATATATTTT
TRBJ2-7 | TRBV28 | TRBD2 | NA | CASSRTSGRYEQYF | TGTGCCAGCAGTCGGACTAGCGGGAGGTACGAGCAGTACTTC
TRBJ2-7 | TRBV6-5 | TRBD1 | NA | CASSYAGAGGLYEQYF | TGTGCCAGCAGTTACGCCGGGGCAGGGGGTCTGTACGAGCAGTACTTC
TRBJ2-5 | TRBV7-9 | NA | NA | CASSLGDTQETQYF | TGTGCCAGCAGCTTAGGGGACACCCAAGAGACCCAGTACTTC